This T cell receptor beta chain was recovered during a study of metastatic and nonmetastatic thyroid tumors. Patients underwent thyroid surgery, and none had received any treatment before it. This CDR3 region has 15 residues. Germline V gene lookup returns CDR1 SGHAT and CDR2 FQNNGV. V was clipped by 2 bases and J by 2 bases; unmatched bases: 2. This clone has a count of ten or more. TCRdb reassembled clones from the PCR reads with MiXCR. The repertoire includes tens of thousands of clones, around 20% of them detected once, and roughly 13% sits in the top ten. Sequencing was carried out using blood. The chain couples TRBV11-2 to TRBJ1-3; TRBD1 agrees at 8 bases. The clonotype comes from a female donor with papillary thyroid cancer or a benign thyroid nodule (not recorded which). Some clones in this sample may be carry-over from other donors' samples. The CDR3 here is CASSLLQGAGNTIYF. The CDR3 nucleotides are TGTGCCAGCAGCTTATTACAGGGGGCTGGAAACACCATATATTTT.